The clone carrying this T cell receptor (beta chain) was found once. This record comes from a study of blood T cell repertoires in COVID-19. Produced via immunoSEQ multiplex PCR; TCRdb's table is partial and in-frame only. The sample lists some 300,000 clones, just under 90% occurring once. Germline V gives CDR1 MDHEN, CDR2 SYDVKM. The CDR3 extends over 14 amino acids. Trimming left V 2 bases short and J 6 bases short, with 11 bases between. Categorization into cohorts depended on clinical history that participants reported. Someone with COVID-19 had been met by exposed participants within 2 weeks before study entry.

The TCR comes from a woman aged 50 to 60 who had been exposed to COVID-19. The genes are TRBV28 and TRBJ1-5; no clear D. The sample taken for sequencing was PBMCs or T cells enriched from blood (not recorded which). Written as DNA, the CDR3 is TGTGCCAGCAGTTTACGTGACTTATCTCAGCCCCAGCATTTT. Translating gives CASSLRDLSQPQHF.